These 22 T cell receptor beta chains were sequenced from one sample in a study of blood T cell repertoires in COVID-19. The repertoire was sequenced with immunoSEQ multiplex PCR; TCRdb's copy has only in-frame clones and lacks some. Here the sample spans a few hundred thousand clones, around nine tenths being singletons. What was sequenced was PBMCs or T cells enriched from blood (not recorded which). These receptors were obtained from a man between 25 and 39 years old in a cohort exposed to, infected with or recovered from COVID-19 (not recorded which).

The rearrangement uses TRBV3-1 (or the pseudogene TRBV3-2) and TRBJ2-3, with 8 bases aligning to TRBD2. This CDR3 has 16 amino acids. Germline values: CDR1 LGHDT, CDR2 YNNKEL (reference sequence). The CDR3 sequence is CAAASGPTSATDTQYF. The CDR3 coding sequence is TGTGCAGCTGCTAGCGGGCCTACTTCTGCCACAGATACGCAGTATTTT.

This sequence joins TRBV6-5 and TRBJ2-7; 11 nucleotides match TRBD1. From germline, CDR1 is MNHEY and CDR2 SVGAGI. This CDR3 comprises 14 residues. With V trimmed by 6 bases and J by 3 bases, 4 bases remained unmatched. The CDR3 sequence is CASSGTGGNYEQYF. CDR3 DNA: TGTGCCAGCAGCGGGACAGGGGGGAACTACGAGCAGTACTTC.

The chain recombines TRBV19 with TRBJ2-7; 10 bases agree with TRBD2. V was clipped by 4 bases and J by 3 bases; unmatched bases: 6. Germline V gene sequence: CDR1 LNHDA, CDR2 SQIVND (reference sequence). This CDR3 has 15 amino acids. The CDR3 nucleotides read TGTGCCAGTAGTACCCGGCTAGCGGGAGTCTACGAGCAGTACTTC. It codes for CASSTRLAGVYEQYF.

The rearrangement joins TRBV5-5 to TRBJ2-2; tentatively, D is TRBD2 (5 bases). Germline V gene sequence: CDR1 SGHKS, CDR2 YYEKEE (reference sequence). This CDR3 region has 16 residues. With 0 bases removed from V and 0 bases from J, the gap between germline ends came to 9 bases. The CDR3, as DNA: TGTGCCAGCAGCTTGGCCAGGACTTCGAACACCGGGGAGCTGTTTTTT. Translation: CASSLARTSNTGELFF.

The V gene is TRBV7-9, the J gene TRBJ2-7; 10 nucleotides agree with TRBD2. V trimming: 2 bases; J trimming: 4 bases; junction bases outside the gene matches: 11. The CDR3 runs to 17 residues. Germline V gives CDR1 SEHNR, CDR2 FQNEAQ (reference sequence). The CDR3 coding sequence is TGTGCCAGCAGCTTATCGTCTAGCGGGAGACGAATATACGAGCAGTACTTC. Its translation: CASSLSSSGRRIYEQYF.

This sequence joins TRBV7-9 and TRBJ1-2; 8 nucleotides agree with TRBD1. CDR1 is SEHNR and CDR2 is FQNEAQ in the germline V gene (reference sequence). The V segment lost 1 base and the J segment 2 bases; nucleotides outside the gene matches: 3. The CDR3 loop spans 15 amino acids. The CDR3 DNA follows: TGTGCCAGCAGCTTAGGACAGGGGAGGAACTATGGCTACACCTTC. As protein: CASSLGQGRNYGYTF.

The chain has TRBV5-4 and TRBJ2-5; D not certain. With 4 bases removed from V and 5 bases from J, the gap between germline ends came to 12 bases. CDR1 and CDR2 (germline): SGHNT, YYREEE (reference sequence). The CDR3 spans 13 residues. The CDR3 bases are TGTGCCAGCAGCCCCGACATGGTTGAGACCCAGTACTTC. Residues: CASSPDMVETQYF. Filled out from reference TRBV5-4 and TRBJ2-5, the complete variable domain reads ETGVTQSPTHLIKTRGQQVTLRCSSQSGHNTVSWYQQALGQGPQFIFQYYREEENGRGNFPPRFSGLQFPNYSSELNVNALELDDSALYLCASSPDMVETQYFGPGTRLLVL.

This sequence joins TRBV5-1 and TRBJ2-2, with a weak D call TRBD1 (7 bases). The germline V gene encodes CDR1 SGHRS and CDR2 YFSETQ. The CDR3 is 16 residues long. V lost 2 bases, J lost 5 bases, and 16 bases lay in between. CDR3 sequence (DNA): TGCGCCAGCAGCTTCGGAGGGGGCTTAGGAACCGGGGAGCTGTTTTTT. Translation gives CASSFGGGLGTGELFF. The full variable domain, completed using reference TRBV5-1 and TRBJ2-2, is KAGVTQTPRYLIKTRGQQVTLSCSPISGHRSVSWYQQTPGQGLQFLFEYFSETQRNKGNFPGRFSGRQFSNSRSEMNVSTLELGDSALYLCASSFGGGLGTGELFFGEGSRLTVL.

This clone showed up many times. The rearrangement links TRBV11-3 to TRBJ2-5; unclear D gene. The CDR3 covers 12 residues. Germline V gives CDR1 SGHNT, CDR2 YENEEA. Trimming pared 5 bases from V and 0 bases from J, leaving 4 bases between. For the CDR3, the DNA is TGTGCCAGCAGCCCTAACCAAGAGACCCAGTACTTC. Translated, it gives CASSPNQETQYF. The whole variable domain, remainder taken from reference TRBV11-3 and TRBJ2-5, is EAGVVQSPRYKIIEKKQPVAFWCNPISGHNTLYWYLQNLGQGPELLIRYENEEAVDDSQLPKDRFSAERLKGVDSTLKIQPAELGDSAVYLCASSPNQETQYFGPGTRLLVL.

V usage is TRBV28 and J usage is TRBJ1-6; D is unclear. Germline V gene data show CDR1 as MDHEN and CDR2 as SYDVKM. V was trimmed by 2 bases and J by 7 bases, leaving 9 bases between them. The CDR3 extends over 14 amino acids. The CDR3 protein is CASSLGGRNSPLHF. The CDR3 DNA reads TGTGCCAGCAGTTTAGGCGGAAGGAATTCACCCCTCCACTTT. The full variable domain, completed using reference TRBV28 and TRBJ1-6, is DVKVTQSSRYLVKRTGEKVFLECVQDMDHENMFWYRQDPGLGLRLIYFSYDVKMKEKGDIPEGYSVSREKKERFSLILESASTNQTSMYLCASSLGGRNSPLHFGNGTRLTVT.

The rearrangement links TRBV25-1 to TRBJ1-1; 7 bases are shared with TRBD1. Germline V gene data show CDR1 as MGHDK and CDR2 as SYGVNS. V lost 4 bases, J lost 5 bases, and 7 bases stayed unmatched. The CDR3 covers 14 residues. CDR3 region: CASSGLGGVTEAFF. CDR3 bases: TGTGCCAGCAGTGGACTAGGGGGCGTAACTGAAGCTTTCTTT.

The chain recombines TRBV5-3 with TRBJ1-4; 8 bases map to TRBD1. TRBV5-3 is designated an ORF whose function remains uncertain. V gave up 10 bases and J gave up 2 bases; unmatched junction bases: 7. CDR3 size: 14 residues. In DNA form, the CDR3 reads TGTGCCGGGTACAGGGGGACTACTAATGAAAAACTGTTTTTT. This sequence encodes CAGYRGTTNEKLFF.

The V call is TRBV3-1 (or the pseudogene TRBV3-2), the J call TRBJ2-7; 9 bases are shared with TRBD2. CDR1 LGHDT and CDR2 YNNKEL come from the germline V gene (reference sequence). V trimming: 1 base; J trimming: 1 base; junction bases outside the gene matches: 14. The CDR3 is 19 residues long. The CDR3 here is CASSQAPPSWRGGSYEQYF. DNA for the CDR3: TGTGCCAGCAGCCAAGCCCCCCCCTCTTGGCGGGGGGGATCCTACGAGCAGTACTTC.

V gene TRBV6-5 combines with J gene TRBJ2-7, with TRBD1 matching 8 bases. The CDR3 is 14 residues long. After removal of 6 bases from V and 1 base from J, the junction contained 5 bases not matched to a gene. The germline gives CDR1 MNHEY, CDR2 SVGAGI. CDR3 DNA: TGTGCCAGCAGGGACAGGGAAGGGTCCTACGAGCAGTACTTC. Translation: CASRDREGSYEQYF.

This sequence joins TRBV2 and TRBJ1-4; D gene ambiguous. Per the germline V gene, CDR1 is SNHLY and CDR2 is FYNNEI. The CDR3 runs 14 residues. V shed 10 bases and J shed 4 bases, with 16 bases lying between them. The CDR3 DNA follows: TGTGCCACCACTCAAAAGTTGGTTAATGAAAAACTGTTTTTT. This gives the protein CATTQKLVNEKLFF.

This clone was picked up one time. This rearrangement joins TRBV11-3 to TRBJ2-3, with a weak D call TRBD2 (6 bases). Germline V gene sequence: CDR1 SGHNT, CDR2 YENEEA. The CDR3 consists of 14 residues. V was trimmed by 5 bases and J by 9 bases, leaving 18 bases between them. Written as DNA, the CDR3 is TGTGCCAGCAGCCAGGGACTTGACCTTCACACGCAGTATTTT. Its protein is CASSQGLDLHTQYF.

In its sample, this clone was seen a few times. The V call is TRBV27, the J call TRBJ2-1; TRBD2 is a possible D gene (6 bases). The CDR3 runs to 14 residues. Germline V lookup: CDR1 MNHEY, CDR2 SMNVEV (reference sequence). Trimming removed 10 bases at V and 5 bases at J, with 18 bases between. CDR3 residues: CAISPGLTHNEQFF. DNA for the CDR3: TGTGCCATCTCACCGGGACTTACTCACAATGAGCAGTTCTTC.

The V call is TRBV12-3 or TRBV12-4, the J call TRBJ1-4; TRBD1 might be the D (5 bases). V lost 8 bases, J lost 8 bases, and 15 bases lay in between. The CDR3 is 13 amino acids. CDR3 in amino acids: CASRVGGSEKLFF. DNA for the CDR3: TGTGCCAGCCGGGTCGGGGGTAGCGAAAAACTGTTTTTT.

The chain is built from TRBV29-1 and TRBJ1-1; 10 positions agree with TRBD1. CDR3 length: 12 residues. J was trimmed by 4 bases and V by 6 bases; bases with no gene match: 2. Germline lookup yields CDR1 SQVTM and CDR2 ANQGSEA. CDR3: CSVGQGGTEAFF. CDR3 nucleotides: TGCAGCGTAGGACAGGGGGGCACTGAAGCTTTCTTT.

The CDR3 loop reads CASSGVGPDYTGELFF. The CDR3 DNA reads as TGCGCCAGCAGCGGGGTGGGGCCGGATTACACCGGGGAGCTGTTTTTT. V gene TRBV5-1 combines with J gene TRBJ2-2; possibly TRBD1 for D (5 bases). V shed 4 bases and J shed 3 bases, with 16 bases lying between them. This CDR3 region has 16 residues. Germline V gene data show CDR1 as SGHRS and CDR2 as YFSETQ.

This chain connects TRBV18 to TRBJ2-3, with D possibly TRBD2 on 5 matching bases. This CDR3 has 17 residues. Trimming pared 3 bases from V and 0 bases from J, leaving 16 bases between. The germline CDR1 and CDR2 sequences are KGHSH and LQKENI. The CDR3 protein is CASSPGRRTSSTDTQYF. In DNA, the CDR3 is TGTGCCAGCTCACCGGGTCGGAGGACTTCTAGCACAGATACGCAGTATTTT.

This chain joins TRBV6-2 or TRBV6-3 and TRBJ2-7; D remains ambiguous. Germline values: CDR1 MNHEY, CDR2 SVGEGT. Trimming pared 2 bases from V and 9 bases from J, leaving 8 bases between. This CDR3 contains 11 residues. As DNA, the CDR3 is TGTGCCAGCAGTTACATCAGTGGGCAGTACTTC. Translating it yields CASSYISGQYF.